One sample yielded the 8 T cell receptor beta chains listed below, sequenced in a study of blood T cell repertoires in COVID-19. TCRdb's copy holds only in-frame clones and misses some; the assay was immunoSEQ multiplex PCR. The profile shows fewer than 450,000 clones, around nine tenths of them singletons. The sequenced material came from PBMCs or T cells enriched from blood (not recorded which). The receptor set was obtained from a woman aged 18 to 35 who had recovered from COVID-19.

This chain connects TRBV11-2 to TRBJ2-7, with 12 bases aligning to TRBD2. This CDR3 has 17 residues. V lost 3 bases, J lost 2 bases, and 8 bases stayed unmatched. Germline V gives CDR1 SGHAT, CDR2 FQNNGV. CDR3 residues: CASSFPTSGGQTYEQYF. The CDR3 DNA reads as TGTGCCAGCAGCTTCCCGACTAGCGGGGGCCAAACCTACGAGCAGTACTTC.

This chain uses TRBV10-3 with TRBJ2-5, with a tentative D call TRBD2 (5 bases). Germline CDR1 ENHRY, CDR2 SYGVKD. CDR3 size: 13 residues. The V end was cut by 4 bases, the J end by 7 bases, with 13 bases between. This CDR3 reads CAISADREGTQYF. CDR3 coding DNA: TGTGCCATCAGTGCCGACCGAGAGGGGACCCAGTACTTC.

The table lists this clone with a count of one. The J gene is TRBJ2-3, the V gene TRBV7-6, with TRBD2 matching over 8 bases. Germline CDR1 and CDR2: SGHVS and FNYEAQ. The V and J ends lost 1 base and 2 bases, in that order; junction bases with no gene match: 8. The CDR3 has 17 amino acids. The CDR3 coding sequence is TGTGCCAGCAGCTTAGGTGTGGCGGGGGGTAACACAGATACGCAGTATTTT. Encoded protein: CASSLGVAGGNTDTQYF.

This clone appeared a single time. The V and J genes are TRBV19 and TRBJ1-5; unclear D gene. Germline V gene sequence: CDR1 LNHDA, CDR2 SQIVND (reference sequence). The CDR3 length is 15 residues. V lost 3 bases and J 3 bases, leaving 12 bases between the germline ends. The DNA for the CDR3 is TGTGCCAGTAGTATGGGAGGAGCCATCAATCAGCCCCAGCATTTT. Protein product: CASSMGGAINQPQHF.

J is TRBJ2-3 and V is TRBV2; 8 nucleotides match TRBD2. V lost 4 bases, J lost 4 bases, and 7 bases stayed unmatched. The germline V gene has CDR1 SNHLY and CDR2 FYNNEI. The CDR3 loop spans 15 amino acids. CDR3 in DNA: TGTGCCAGCAGTGTGGCGGGGGGAGGGGCAGATACGCAGTATTTT. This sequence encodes CASSVAGGGADTQYF.

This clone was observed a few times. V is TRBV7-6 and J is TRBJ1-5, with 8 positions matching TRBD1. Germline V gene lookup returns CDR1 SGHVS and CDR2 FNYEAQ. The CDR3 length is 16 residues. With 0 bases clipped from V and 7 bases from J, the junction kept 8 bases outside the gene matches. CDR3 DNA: TGTGCCAGCAGCTTAGCAACAGGGGGGAAGGGGCAGCCCCAGCATTTT. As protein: CASSLATGGKGQPQHF.

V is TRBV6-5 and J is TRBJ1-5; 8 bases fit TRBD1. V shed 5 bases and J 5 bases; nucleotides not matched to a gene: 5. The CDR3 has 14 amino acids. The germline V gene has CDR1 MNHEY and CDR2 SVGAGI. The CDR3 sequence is CASSPGTGDQPQHF. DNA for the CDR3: TGTGCCAGCAGTCCCGGGACAGGTGATCAGCCCCAGCATTTT.

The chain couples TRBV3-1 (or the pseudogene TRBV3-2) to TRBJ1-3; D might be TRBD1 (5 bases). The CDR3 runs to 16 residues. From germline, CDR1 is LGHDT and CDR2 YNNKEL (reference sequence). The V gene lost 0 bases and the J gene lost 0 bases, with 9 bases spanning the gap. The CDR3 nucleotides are TGTGCCAGCAGCCAAGATATAGGGGCCTCTGGAAACACCATATATTTT. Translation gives CASSQDIGASGNTIYF.